This passage covers 30 T cell receptor beta chains from one sample sequenced in a study of T-cell memory formation after mild COVID-19. One entry per CDR3 protein results from TCRdb running MiXCR on the 5' RACE reads. The table has about 350,000 distinct CDR3 sequences, around a fifth seen once; the top ten hold around 20%. Sequenced material: PBMCs or a T cell subset sorted from them (not recorded which). These receptors all stem from a man between 18 and 29 years old who had mild COVID-19 (a few samples of this study predate the infection). Cell type and time point are not known.

V usage is TRBV4-2 and J usage is TRBJ1-5; D not resolved. Germline V lookup: CDR1 LGHNA, CDR2 YNFKEQ. Trimming cost V 6 bases and J 0 bases, with 12 bases left between them. The CDR3 extends over 15 amino acids. The CDR3, as DNA: TGTGCCAGCAGTCAATCCGGGGATAGCAATCAGCCCCAGCATTTT. Its protein product is CASSQSGDSNQPQHF.

J is TRBJ1-5 and V is TRBV18; D is undetermined. The V gene's germline CDR1 is KGHSH and CDR2 LQKENI. The V end lost 3 bases, the J end lost 2 bases, and 8 bases lay between the germline ends. CDR3 length: 14 amino acids. Here the CDR3 reads CASSPTEGNQPQHF. In DNA form, the CDR3 reads TGTGCCAGCTCACCGACGGAGGGCAATCAGCCCCAGCATTTT.

A few counts support this clonotype. V is TRBV7-2 and J is TRBJ2-1; the D is unclear. The V and J ends lost 1 base and 9 bases respectively, with 7 bases between them. The CDR3 consists of 12 residues. Germline V gene data show CDR1 as SGHTA and CDR2 as FQGNSA. The DNA of the CDR3 is TGTGCCAGCAGCTTAGGAAGGTTTGAGCAGTTCTTC. Its translation: CASSLGRFEQFF.

This clonotype was counted only a few times. J is TRBJ2-1 and V is TRBV28; 10 bases map to TRBD2. Germline V gene lookup returns CDR1 MDHEN and CDR2 SYDVKM. Trimming at V came to 1 base and at J to 7 bases, leaving 7 bases not matched to a gene. The CDR3 runs 16 residues. The CDR3 sequence: CASSLSPASGGNEQFF. CDR3 sequence (DNA): TGTGCCAGCAGTTTATCCCCGGCTAGCGGGGGTAATGAGCAGTTCTTC.

This clonotype turned up a few times. The chain carries TRBV6-6 and TRBJ1-2; 8 nucleotides align to TRBD1. Germline values: CDR1 MNHNY, CDR2 SVGAGI (reference sequence). J was trimmed by 8 bases and V by 5 bases; bases with no gene match: 7. The CDR3 has 13 residues. In DNA, the CDR3 is TGTGCCAGCAGTACTAAAGGGACAGGAGGCTACACCTTC. Protein sequence: CASSTKGTGGYTF.

V gene TRBV10-3 combines with J gene TRBJ2-1, with 8 bases fitting TRBD2. V lost 0 bases to trimming and J lost 8 bases; unmatched junction nucleotides: 6. The CDR3 is made up of 15 amino acids. Germline lookup yields CDR1 ENHRY and CDR2 SYGVKD. For the CDR3, the DNA is TGTGCCATCAGTGAGTCCGGGGGGGCTCAGGATGAGCAGTTCTTC. This codes for CAISESGGAQDEQFF.

The chain uses TRBV12-3 or TRBV12-4 and TRBJ2-1; D is uncertain. CDR3 size: 15 residues. Trimming removed 7 bases at V and 4 bases at J, with 17 bases between. CDR3 bases: TGTGCCAGCACCCCCGGAGTGGGTGTATACAATGAGCAGTTCTTC. Translation: CASTPGVGVYNEQFF.

V usage is TRBV3-1 and J usage is TRBJ2-5; D is undetermined. V was trimmed by 4 bases and J by 3 bases, leaving 18 bases between them. The germline gives CDR1 LGHDT, CDR2 YNNKEL (reference sequence). The CDR3 sequence is 16 residues long. This chain's CDR3 is CASSPPAETGKETQYF. The CDR3 region has the DNA TGTGCCAGCAGCCCCCCGGCGGAGACCGGCAAAGAGACCCAGTACTTC.

The rearrangement joins TRBV7-9 to TRBJ1-3; the D is unclear. Trimming stripped 2 bases from V and 0 bases from J, with 8 bases between. From germline, CDR1 is SEHNR and CDR2 FQNEAQ (reference sequence). The length of the CDR3 is 15 residues. CDR3: CASSLKQSSGNTIYF. The CDR3 DNA is TGTGCCAGCAGCTTAAAACAGAGCTCTGGAAACACCATATATTTT.

The gene calls are TRBV7-2 and TRBJ2-5, with D maybe TRBD1 (6 bases). CDR3 length: 15 amino acids. The germline V gene encodes CDR1 SGHTA and CDR2 FQGNSA. The V and J ends lost 5 bases and 2 bases respectively, with 15 bases between them. This CDR3 reads CASSRQSGAQETQYF. The DNA for the CDR3 is TGTGCCAGCAGCCGTCAATCAGGGGCACAAGAGACCCAGTACTTC. Filled out from reference TRBV7-2 and TRBJ2-5, the complete variable domain reads GAGVSQSPSNKVTEKGKDVELRCDPISGHTALYWYRQSLGQGLEFLIYFQGNSAPDKSGLPSDRFSAERTGGSVSTLTIQRTQQEDSAVYLCASSRQSGAQETQYFGPGTRLLVL.

This clonotype was observed at least ten times. The chain couples TRBV10-2 to TRBJ2-7; D ambiguous. The length of the CDR3 is 13 residues. Germline V gives CDR1 WSHSY, CDR2 SAAADI. Trimming took 0 bases from V and 3 from J, leaving 6 bases between them. CDR3 protein: CASSESPHYEQYF. The CDR3, as DNA: TGCGCCAGCAGTGAGTCTCCCCACTACGAGCAGTACTTC.

V and J are TRBV5-1 and TRBJ2-3; 8 nucleotides line up with TRBD2. J gave up 3 bases and V 4 bases, and 10 bases lay outside the gene matches. This CDR3 contains 16 residues. Germline loops: CDR1 SGHRS, CDR2 YFSETQ. The CDR3 loop reads CASSKSPASGTDTQYF. DNA for the CDR3: TGCGCCAGCAGCAAGAGCCCCGCTAGCGGGACAGATACGCAGTATTTT.

The genes are TRBV4-3 and TRBJ2-3, with TRBD1 identical over 8 bases. Germline V CDR1 and CDR2: LGHNA, YSLEER. Trimming removed 1 base from V and 0 bases from J; junction bases left unmatched: 9. This CDR3 has 18 amino acids. Here the CDR3 DNA reads TGCGCCAGCAGCCAAGGCTATTGGGACAGGACGAGCACAGATACGCAGTATTTT. This encodes CASSQGYWDRTSTDTQYF.

The chain is built from TRBV5-1 and TRBJ1-2; TRBD1 might be the D (6 bases). This CDR3 has 14 residues. CDR1 is SGHRS, CDR2 YFSETQ, per germline. Trimming took off 4 bases at V and 8 bases at J, with 18 bases between the two ends. This CDR3 is CASSRQEQTSGYTF. As DNA, the CDR3 is TGCGCCAGCAGCAGACAGGAACAGACATCGGGCTACACCTTC.

This clonotype was counted only a few times. The gene calls are TRBV18 and TRBJ2-7; 13 bases map to TRBD2. The germline V gene has CDR1 KGHSH and CDR2 LQKENI. V trimming: 4 bases; J trimming: 6 bases; junction bases outside the gene matches: 9. The CDR3 sequence is 16 residues long. The CDR3 DNA reads TGTGCCAGCTCACGGGAACTAGCGGGGGGGCTCTCCGAGCAGTACGTC. Translation gives CASSRELAGGLSEQYV.

The V gene is TRBV14, the J gene TRBJ1-3; weak D call: TRBD1 (5 bases). The CDR3 loop spans 16 amino acids. Looked up from germline, CDR1 is SGHDN and CDR2 is FVKESK. Deletions cut 1 base from V and 0 bases from J, with 10 bases between. The chain's CDR3 is CASSQATVVSGNTIYF. The CDR3, as DNA: TGTGCCAGCAGCCAAGCGACAGTCGTCTCTGGAAACACCATATATTTT.

This clonotype turned up a few times. J is TRBJ1-1 and V is TRBV29-1, with D maybe TRBD1 (6 bases). V was shortened by 4 bases and J by 1 base, with 7 bases between the two germline ends. Germline CDR1 and CDR2: SQVTM and ANQGSEA. The CDR3 length is 12 residues. CDR3 bases: TGCAGCGTTGTGGGACAGAACACTGAAGCTTTCTTT. Residues: CSVVGQNTEAFF.

The table lists this clonotype with a few counts. The CDR3 bases are TGCGCCAGCAGCCAAGATCTCGGGCGGGGGGGACCAGATACGCAGTATTTT. As protein: CASSQDLGRGGPDTQYF. The chain uses TRBV4-3 and TRBJ2-3; 9 nucleotides match TRBD2. The CDR3 is 17 amino acids. Per germline, CDR1 LGHNA and CDR2 YSLEER. After removal of 0 bases from V and 4 bases from J, the junction contained 8 bases not matched to a gene.

This clonotype was counted a few times. This rearrangement joins TRBV4-1 to TRBJ1-5; D ambiguous. V was shortened by 4 bases and J by 5 bases, with 15 bases between the two germline ends. In germline, CDR1 is MGHRA, CDR2 YSYEKL. The CDR3 has 15 residues. CDR3 sequence: CASSPRTESYQPQHF. CDR3 in DNA: TGCGCCAGCAGCCCCCGTACGGAAAGCTATCAGCCCCAGCATTTT.

The sample holds a few counts of this clonotype. The chain carries TRBV4-3 and TRBJ1-4; the D is unclear. The germline gives CDR1 LGHNA, CDR2 YSLEER. The CDR3 totals 14 residues. V was clipped by 1 base and J by 8 bases, with 11 bases between them. CDR3 in DNA: TGCGCCAGCAGCCAAGTTCGGGCAGACGAAAAACTGTTTTTT. Encoded protein: CASSQVRADEKLFF.

This clonotype showed up just a few times. V and J are TRBV20-1 and TRBJ1-2, with 7 bases fitting TRBD1. This CDR3 is 13 amino acids long. Unmatched junction bases numbered 6, after V lost 5 bases and J lost 3 bases. The germline V gene has CDR1 DFQATT and CDR2 SNEGSKA (reference sequence). The CDR3 coding sequence is TGCAGTGCTCGCCGACAGGGACACTATGGCTACACCTTC. Translation: CSARRQGHYGYTF.

The chain uses TRBV4-1 and TRBJ1-1; D unclear. In germline, CDR1 is MGHRA, CDR2 YSYEKL. The ends were cut back, 3 bases at V and 4 bases at J, with 18 bases in the middle. The CDR3 has 16 amino acids. CDR3 in DNA: TGCGCCAGCAGCCACCTCAACGGACGAAGACGCACTGAAGCTTTCTTT. Amino acid sequence: CASSHLNGRRRTEAFF.

The chain employs TRBV7-3 and TRBJ1-2; D not certain. CDR1 SGHTA and CDR2 FQGTGA come from the germline V gene. CDR3 length: 14 residues. The ends were cut back, 5 bases at V and 8 bases at J, with 18 bases in the middle. The CDR3 nucleotides read TGTGCCAGCAGCCTAGAAGGTTTTAGTTCGGGCTACACCTTC. Its protein is CASSLEGFSSGYTF. Together with reference TRBV7-3 and TRBJ1-2, the CDR3 gives the full variable domain: GAGVSQTPSNKVTEKGKYVELRCDPISGHTALYWYRQSLGQGPEFLIYFQGTGAADDSGLPNDRFFAVRPEGSVSTLKIQRTERGDSAVYLCASSLEGFSSGYTFGSGTRLTVV.

V is TRBV18 and J is TRBJ2-7, with D perhaps TRBD2 (7 bases). CDR1 and CDR2 from the germline V gene are KGHSH and LQKENI. The CDR3 length is 14 residues. V was clipped by 3 bases and J by 5 bases, with 14 bases between them. CDR3 loop: CASSPSGGIHEQYF. As DNA, the CDR3 is TGTGCCAGCTCACCCTCGGGGGGCATCCACGAGCAGTACTTC.

This clonotype was picked up a small number of times. V is TRBV6-6 and J is TRBJ2-7, with D tentatively TRBD1 (6 bases). Germline V gene data show CDR1 as MNHNY and CDR2 as SVGAGI (reference sequence). CDR3 length equals 12 residues. V was trimmed by 10 bases and J by 3 bases, leaving 13 bases between them. CDR3 protein: CATGTTNYEQYF. For the CDR3, the DNA is TGTGCCACCGGGACAACCAACTACGAGCAGTACTTC.

The CDR3 nucleotides are TGTGCCAGCAGCTACCGACAGACTAATTCACCCCTCCACTTT. Translated, it gives CASSYRQTNSPLHF. V usage is TRBV7-2 and J usage is TRBJ1-6; tentative D call: TRBD1 (5 bases). The CDR3 loop spans 14 amino acids. Germline CDR1 SGHTA, CDR2 FQGNSA. Trimming pared 4 bases from V and 6 bases from J, leaving 10 bases between.

There are many counts of this clonotype. The chain combines TRBV20-1 with TRBJ2-3, with D possibly matching TRBD2 (5 bases). Trimming took off 2 bases at V and 1 base at J, with 19 bases between the two ends. Germline CDR1 is DFQATT and CDR2 is SNEGSKA (reference sequence). The CDR3 extends over 17 amino acids. The CDR3 coding sequence is TGCAGTGCTAGAAGTCCAGGATTCAAGGGAGGCACAGATACGCAGTATTTT. Amino acid sequence: CSARSPGFKGGTDTQYF.

The chain employs TRBV4-3 and TRBJ2-1; the match to TRBD2 covers 12 bases. In germline, CDR1 is LGHNA, CDR2 YSLEER. The CDR3 spans 16 residues. The junction had 6 bases not matched to a gene; V was cut back by 5 bases and J by 4 bases. The CDR3 coding sequence is TGCGCCAGCAGCACCCAACTAGCGGGGGGATACAATGAGCAGTTCTTC. As protein: CASSTQLAGGYNEQFF.

This rearrangement joins TRBV7-2 to TRBJ1-2; D is ambiguous. The CDR3 has 15 residues. The V end was cut by 1 base, the J end by 11 bases, with 20 bases between. Germline CDR1 SGHTA, CDR2 FQGNSA. The CDR3 coding sequence is TGTGCCAGCAGCTTAGTACGAGAGGGTGTGGCTGGTTACACCTTC. It specifies CASSLVREGVAGYTF.

V usage is TRBV4-1 and J usage is TRBJ2-2; D is undetermined. There are 14 residues in the CDR3. Per germline, CDR1 MGHRA and CDR2 YSYEKL. V lost 7 bases to trimming and J lost 4 bases, with 13 bases between them. CDR3 loop: CASNPLGLTGELFF. CDR3 bases: TGCGCCAGCAACCCGCTGGGCCTCACCGGGGAGCTGTTTTTT.